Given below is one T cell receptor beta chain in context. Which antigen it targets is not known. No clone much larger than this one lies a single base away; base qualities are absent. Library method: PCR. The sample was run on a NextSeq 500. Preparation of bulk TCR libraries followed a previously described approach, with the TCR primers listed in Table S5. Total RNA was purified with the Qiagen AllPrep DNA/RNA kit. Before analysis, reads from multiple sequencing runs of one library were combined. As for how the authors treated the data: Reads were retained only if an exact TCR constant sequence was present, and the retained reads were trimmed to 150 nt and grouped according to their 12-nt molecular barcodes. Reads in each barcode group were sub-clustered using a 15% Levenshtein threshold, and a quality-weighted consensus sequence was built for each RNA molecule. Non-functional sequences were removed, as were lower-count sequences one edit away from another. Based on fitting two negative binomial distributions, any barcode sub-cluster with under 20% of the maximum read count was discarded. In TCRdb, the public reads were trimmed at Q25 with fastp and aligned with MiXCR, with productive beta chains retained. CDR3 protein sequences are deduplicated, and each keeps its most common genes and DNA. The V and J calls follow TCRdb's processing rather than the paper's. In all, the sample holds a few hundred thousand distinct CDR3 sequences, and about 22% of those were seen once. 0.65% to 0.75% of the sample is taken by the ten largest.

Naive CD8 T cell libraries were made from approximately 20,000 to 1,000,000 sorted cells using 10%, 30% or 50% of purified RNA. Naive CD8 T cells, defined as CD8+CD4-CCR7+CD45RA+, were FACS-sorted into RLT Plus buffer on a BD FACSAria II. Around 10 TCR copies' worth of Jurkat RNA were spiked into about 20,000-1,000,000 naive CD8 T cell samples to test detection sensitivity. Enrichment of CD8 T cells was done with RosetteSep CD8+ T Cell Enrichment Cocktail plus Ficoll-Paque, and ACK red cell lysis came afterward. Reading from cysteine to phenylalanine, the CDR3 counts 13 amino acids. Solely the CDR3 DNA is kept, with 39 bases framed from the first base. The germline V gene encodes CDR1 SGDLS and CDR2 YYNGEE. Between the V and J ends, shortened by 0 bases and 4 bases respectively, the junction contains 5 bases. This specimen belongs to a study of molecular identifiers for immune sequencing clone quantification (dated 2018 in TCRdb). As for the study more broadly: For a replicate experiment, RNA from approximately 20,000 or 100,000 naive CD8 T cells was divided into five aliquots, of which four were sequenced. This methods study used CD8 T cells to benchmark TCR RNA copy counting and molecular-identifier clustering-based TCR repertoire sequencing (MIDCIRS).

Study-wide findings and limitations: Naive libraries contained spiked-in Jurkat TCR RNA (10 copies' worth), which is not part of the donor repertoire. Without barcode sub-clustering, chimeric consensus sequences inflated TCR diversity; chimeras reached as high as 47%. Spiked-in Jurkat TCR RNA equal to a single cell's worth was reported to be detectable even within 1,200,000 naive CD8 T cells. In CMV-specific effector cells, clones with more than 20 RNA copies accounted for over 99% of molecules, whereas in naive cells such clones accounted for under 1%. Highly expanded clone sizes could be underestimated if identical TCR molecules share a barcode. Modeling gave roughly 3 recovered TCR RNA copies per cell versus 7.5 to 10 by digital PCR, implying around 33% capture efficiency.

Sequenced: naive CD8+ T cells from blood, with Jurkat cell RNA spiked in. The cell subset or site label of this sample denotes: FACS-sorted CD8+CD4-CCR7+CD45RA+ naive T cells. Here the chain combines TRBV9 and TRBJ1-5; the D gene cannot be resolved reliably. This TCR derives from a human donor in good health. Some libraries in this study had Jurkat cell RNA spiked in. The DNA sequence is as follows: TGTGCCAGCAGCGTAGCTCCTAATCAGCCCCAGCATTTT. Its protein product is CASSVAPNQPQHF.